The 29 T cell receptor beta chains below come from one sample, sequenced in a study of CD8+ T cells in alopecia areata. Extracted RNA was reverse transcribed, and the resulting cDNA served as sequencing template. Some clones are missing from TCRdb's copy, which holds only in-frame ones; the method was immunoSEQ multiplex PCR. The sample carries approximately 66,000 clones, 50% to 75% recorded once. The starting material was CD8+ T cells sorted from blood, obtained at week 0. These receptors originate from a human donor with alopecia areata.

V usage is TRBV28 and J usage is TRBJ2-7; 7 bases are a match to TRBD1. This CDR3 contains 14 residues. The V gene's germline CDR1 is MDHEN and CDR2 SYDVKM. V shed 3 bases and J 2 bases; nucleotides not matched to a gene: 4. Here the CDR3 reads CASSFETGTYEQYF. DNA for the CDR3: TGTGCCAGCAGTTTTGAGACAGGGACCTACGAGCAGTACTTC.

This chain links TRBV15 with TRBJ2-5; TRBD1 might be the D (5 bases). Trimming left V 3 bases short and J 4 bases short, with 12 bases between. Germline loops: CDR1 LNHNV, CDR2 YYDKDF (reference sequence). There are 14 residues in the CDR3. In DNA form, the CDR3 reads TGTGCCACCAGCAGGCCGACAGAAATAGAGACCCAGTACTTC. Translation gives CATSRPTEIETQYF.

V and J are TRBV19 and TRBJ2-7, with D perhaps matching TRBD1 or TRBD2 (6 bases each). Germline values: CDR1 LNHDA, CDR2 SQIVND (reference sequence). Trimming removed 10 bases at V and 5 bases at J, with 21 bases between. The CDR3 runs to 14 residues. CDR3 nucleotides: TGTGCCACTGCTCCCGGGGGCTTGACGGACGAGCAGTACTTC. Amino acid sequence: CATAPGGLTDEQYF.

This clone is a singleton in its sample. This rearrangement joins TRBV7-9 to TRBJ2-3; D is perhaps TRBD2 (6 bases). This CDR3 contains 11 residues. CDR1 and CDR2 (germline): SEHNR, FQNEAQ (reference sequence). The V end was cut by 6 bases, the J end by 6 bases, with 7 bases between. CDR3 sequence (DNA): TGTGCCAGCAGGGAGGGTGATACGCAGTATTTT. Amino acids: CASREGDTQYF.

The V call is TRBV5-6, the J call TRBJ2-1, with D unclear. V was trimmed by 4 bases and J by 5 bases, leaving 13 bases between them. Germline V gives CDR1 SGHDT, CDR2 YYEEEE. The CDR3 totals 14 residues. In DNA form, the CDR3 reads TGTGCCAGCAGCCCCGGTCCCGGTGACAATGAGCAGTTCTTC. This codes for CASSPGPGDNEQFF.

The chain combines TRBV27 with TRBJ2-7; D is unresolved. V was pared by 6 bases and J by 2 bases, with 8 bases between. The V gene's germline CDR1 is MNHEY and CDR2 SMNVEV (reference sequence). This CDR3 has 12 residues. CDR3 coding DNA: TGTGCCAGCAGGTACCACCCCTACGAGCAGTACTTC. This sequence encodes CASRYHPYEQYF.

The V and J genes are TRBV29-1 and TRBJ2-7; possibly TRBD1 or TRBD2 for D (5 bases each). The V end lost 0 bases, the J end lost 4 bases, and 10 bases lay between the germline ends. The germline V gene has CDR1 SQVTM and CDR2 ANQGSEA. The CDR3 contains 13 residues. CDR3 DNA sequence: TGCAGCGTTGAAGACGGGGACCGTTACGAGCAGTACTTC. Amino acid sequence: CSVEDGDRYEQYF.

The rearrangement links TRBV7-9 to TRBJ1-2; the match to TRBD1 covers 7 bases. The CDR3 consists of 13 residues. J gave up 6 bases and V 5 bases, and 6 bases lay outside the gene matches. Germline assignment: CDR1 SEHNR and CDR2 FQNEAQ (reference sequence). This CDR3 is CASSGDRVDGYTF. CDR3 sequence (DNA): TGTGCCAGCAGCGGAGACAGGGTGGATGGCTACACCTTC.

The sample holds a few counts of this clone. The gene calls are TRBV7-6 and TRBJ2-3, with D tentatively TRBD2 (5 bases). The V gene's germline CDR1 is SGHVS and CDR2 FNYEAQ. Trimming pared 7 bases from V and 1 base from J, leaving 18 bases between. This CDR3 region has 16 residues. Here the CDR3 reads CASTLSPGLRTDTQYF. In DNA form, the CDR3 reads TGTGCCAGCACTTTGTCTCCGGGATTACGCACAGATACGCAGTATTTT.

The sample holds a few counts of this clone. In the same sample, other DNA sequences code for this CDR3. The J gene is TRBJ2-3, the V gene TRBV6-1; 8 nucleotides agree with TRBD2. Germline V gene sequence: CDR1 MNHNS, CDR2 SASEGT. The CDR3 consists of 15 residues. V shed 6 bases and J 1 base; nucleotides not matched to a gene: 6. For the CDR3, the DNA is TGTGCCAGCAGGACCGGACTAGCTGGCACAGATACGCAGTATTTT. The encoded protein is CASRTGLAGTDTQYF.

The V and J genes are TRBV2 and TRBJ1-1; 9 nucleotides agree with TRBD1. This CDR3 has 15 residues. The V gene end was trimmed by 6 bases and the J gene end by 3 bases; junction bases not matched to a gene: 8. In germline, CDR1 is SNHLY, CDR2 FYNNEI. The DNA for the CDR3 is TGTGCCAGCAGCGTGACAGGGGGGGACTACACTGAAGCTTTCTTT. Translation: CASSVTGGDYTEAFF. The full variable domain, its missing parts supplied by reference TRBV2 and TRBJ1-1, is EPEVTQTPSHQVTQMGQEVILRCVPISNHLYFYWYRQILGQKVEFLVSFYNNEISEKSEIFDDQFSVERPDGSNFTLKIRSTKLEDSAMYFCASSVTGGDYTEAFFGQGTRLTVV.

V usage is TRBV29-1 and J usage is TRBJ2-3, with D tentatively TRBD1 (5 bases). The CDR3 has 15 residues. Trimming left V 0 bases short and J 0 bases short, with 10 bases between. Germline V gives CDR1 SQVTM, CDR2 ANQGSEA. CDR3 sequence reads: CSVEDRASSTDTQYF. CDR3 DNA: TGCAGCGTTGAAGACAGGGCATCCAGCACAGATACGCAGTATTTT.

The chain couples TRBV30 to TRBJ2-3; TRBD2 matches 8 bases. This CDR3 spans 17 amino acids. Germline V gene data show CDR1 as GTSNPN and CDR2 as SVGIG (reference sequence). J was trimmed by 2 bases and V by 0 bases; bases with no gene match: 10. Here the CDR3 DNA reads TGTGCCTGGAGTGTACCCCAACTAGCGGCAACCACAGATACGCAGTATTTT. This translates into CAWSVPQLAATTDTQYF.

This chain connects TRBV4-1 to TRBJ1-5, with TRBD1 identical over 8 bases. V shed 3 bases, J shed 2 bases, and the junction held 3 bases outside the gene matches. This CDR3 region has 15 residues. The germline V gene encodes CDR1 MGHRA and CDR2 YSYEKL. CDR3 residues: CASSHSTGGNQPQHF. CDR3 nucleotides: TGCGCCAGCAGCCATTCGACAGGGGGCAATCAGCCCCAGCATTTT.

The chain is built from TRBV5-1 and TRBJ2-7, with D perhaps being TRBD1 or TRBD2 (5 bases each). This CDR3 region has 16 residues. Germline V lookup: CDR1 SGHRS, CDR2 YFSETQ. The V end lost 0 bases, the J end lost 4 bases, and 17 bases lay between the germline ends. DNA of the CDR3: TGCGCCAGCAGCTTGGCCCCCAGGGTAGCGTCGTACGAGCAGTACTTC. Translation gives CASSLAPRVASYEQYF.

The rearrangement joins TRBV2 to TRBJ2-7; D is unresolved. Germline CDR1 reads SNHLY; CDR2 reads FYNNEI. V was shortened by 2 bases and J by 2 bases, with 13 bases between the two germline ends. This CDR3 is built from 15 residues. The CDR3 reads CASSEIRILTYEQYF. The DNA of the CDR3 is TGTGCCAGCAGTGAAATCCGGATTCTAACCTACGAGCAGTACTTC.

This clone was seen a handful of times. This likely stems from a read error, as it lies one base from a far larger clone. Different DNA sequences within this sample yield the same CDR3. The V call is TRBV11-2, the J call TRBJ2-7; 9 nucleotides agree with TRBD1. The V and J ends lost 5 bases and 0 bases, in that order; junction bases with no gene match: 5. The CDR3 length is 15 residues. The germline V gene has CDR1 SGHAT and CDR2 FQNNGV. CDR3 coding DNA: TGTGCCAGCAGCCCTGTGACAGGGGGCTCCTACGAGCAGTACTTC. This translates into CASSPVTGGSYEQYF. The full variable domain, completed using reference TRBV11-2 and TRBJ2-7, is EAGVAQSPRYKIIEKRQSVAFWCNPISGHATLYWYQQILGQGPKLLIQFQNNGVVDDSQLPKDRFSAERLKGVDSTLKIQPAKLEDSAVYLCASSPVTGGSYEQYFGPGTRLTVT.

This chain connects TRBV9 to TRBJ2-7; D gene uncertain. The germline gives CDR1 SGDLS, CDR2 YYNGEE. Trimming cost V 0 bases and J 3 bases, with 7 bases left between them. This CDR3 region has 13 residues. The CDR3 loop reads CASSVGEDYEQYF. The CDR3 coding sequence is TGTGCCAGCAGCGTAGGAGAAGACTACGAGCAGTACTTC.

There are a few counts of this clone. The chain joins TRBV11-2 to TRBJ1-3; D call uncertain. Germline V gene sequence: CDR1 SGHAT, CDR2 FQNNGV. The CDR3 consists of 15 residues. The germline V and J ends were trimmed by 3 bases and 3 bases, with 12 bases remaining between them. The CDR3 DNA reads as TGTGCCAGCAGCTTCCCGGGATCTTTTGGAAACACCATATATTTT. Its translation is CASSFPGSFGNTIYF. Variable domain in full (rest from reference TRBV11-2 and TRBJ1-3): EAGVAQSPRYKIIEKRQSVAFWCNPISGHATLYWYQQILGQGPKLLIQFQNNGVVDDSQLPKDRFSAERLKGVDSTLKIQPAKLEDSAVYLCASSFPGSFGNTIYFGEGSWLTVV.

The chain employs TRBV29-1 and TRBJ2-1; 7 bases agree with TRBD2. CDR1 and CDR2 from the germline V gene are SQVTM and ANQGSEA. With 4 bases clipped from V and 4 bases from J, the junction kept 4 bases outside the gene matches. This CDR3 contains 13 residues. The DNA for the CDR3 is TGCAGCGTTGGACTAGCCGATTACAATGAGCAGTTCTTC. It is translated as CSVGLADYNEQFF.

V and J are TRBV9 and TRBJ2-4, with 10 bases aligning to TRBD1. The CDR3 extends over 16 amino acids. J lost 5 bases, V lost 4 bases, and 9 bases had no gene match. The V gene's germline CDR1 is SGDLS and CDR2 YYNGEE. DNA of the CDR3: TGTGCCAGCAGCAACAGACAGGGGGCCGGGGAAAACATTCAGTACTTC. Protein product: CASSNRQGAGENIQYF.

The V and J genes are TRBV27 and TRBJ2-7; possibly TRBD2 for D (6 bases). This CDR3 has 14 residues. The germline CDR1 and CDR2 sequences are MNHEY and SMNVEV (reference sequence). Trimming left V 3 bases short and J 5 bases short, with 14 bases between. In DNA form, the CDR3 reads TGTGCCAGCAGTTTCAATGGGAGGCGAGACGAGCAGTACTTC. It specifies CASSFNGRRDEQYF.

This clone was seen a few times. This sequence joins TRBV6-5 and TRBJ1-1; no clear D gene. Germline CDR1 is MNHEY and CDR2 is SVGAGI. The V gene lost 2 bases and the J gene lost 4 bases, with 5 bases spanning the gap. The CDR3 has 12 amino acids. CDR3 in DNA: TGTGCCAGCAGTTACAAGGGCACTGAAGCTTTCTTT. It encodes CASSYKGTEAFF.

The chain uses TRBV4-1 and TRBJ1-1, with D unclear. The CDR3 extends over 13 amino acids. V was pared by 4 bases and J by 4 bases, with 10 bases between. Germline V CDR1 and CDR2: MGHRA, YSYEKL. CDR3 in amino acids: CASSPRTSTEAFF. The CDR3 DNA sequence: TGCGCCAGCAGCCCACGAACGAGCACTGAAGCTTTCTTT.

The chain couples TRBV5-6 to TRBJ1-2, with 9 bases lining up with TRBD1. CDR3 length: 15 amino acids. CDR1 SGHDT and CDR2 YYEEEE come from the germline V gene. V dropped 0 bases and J dropped 8; count of bases not matched to a gene: 8. The CDR3 spells CASSLEPGQGRGYTF. The CDR3, as DNA: TGTGCCAGCAGCTTGGAGCCGGGACAGGGCCGAGGCTACACCTTC.

CDR3 loop: CSVEDPGGKFTDTQYF. DNA for the CDR3: TGCAGCGTTGAAGATCCGGGCGGGAAATTCACAGATACGCAGTATTTT. The rearrangement joins TRBV29-1 to TRBJ2-3; possibly TRBD2 for D (6 bases). Germline-derived CDR1 and CDR2 are SQVTM and ANQGSEA. The CDR3 sequence is 16 residues long. V was clipped by 0 bases and J by 2 bases, with 15 bases between them.

The chain is built from TRBV28 and TRBJ1-1; D gene ambiguous. Germline V gene sequence: CDR1 MDHEN, CDR2 SYDVKM. Trimming took 5 bases from V and 2 from J, leaving 12 bases between them. CDR3 length: 14 amino acids. This chain's CDR3 is CASSPRRRNTEAFF. The DNA for the CDR3 is TGTGCCAGCAGTCCCCGGCGGCGAAACACTGAAGCTTTCTTT. Full variable domain (missing parts from reference TRBV28 and TRBJ1-1): DVKVTQSSRYLVKRTGEKVFLECVQDMDHENMFWYRQDPGLGLRLIYFSYDVKMKEKGDIPEGYSVSREKKERFSLILESASTNQTSMYLCASSPRRRNTEAFFGQGTRLTVV.

The chain uses TRBV19 and TRBJ2-7; D may be TRBD1 (6 bases). Germline CDR1 and CDR2: LNHDA and SQIVND (reference sequence). The V gene lost 9 bases and the J gene lost 2 bases, with 8 bases spanning the gap. This CDR3 region has 11 residues. The CDR3 DNA sequence: TGTGCCAGCGGACAGCCCTACGAGCAGTACTTC. Residues: CASGQPYEQYF. The full variable domain, completed using reference TRBV19 and TRBJ2-7, is DGGITQSPKYLFRKEGQNVTLSCEQNLNHDAMYWYRQDPGQGLRLIYYSQIVNDFQKGDIAEGYSVSREKKESFPLTVTSAQKNPTAFYLCASGQPYEQYFGPGTRLTVT.

The chain joins TRBV4-1 to TRBJ2-5, with TRBD1 matching over 7 bases. V gave up 6 bases and J gave up 5 bases; unmatched junction bases: 12. The germline CDR1 and CDR2 sequences are MGHRA and YSYEKL. The CDR3 is made up of 15 amino acids. This chain's CDR3 is CASSPRQGELETQYF. The CDR3 DNA is TGCGCCAGCAGTCCACGGCAGGGGGAGCTGGAGACCCAGTACTTC.